The T cell receptor beta chain described here comes from a study of blood T cell repertoires in COVID-19. Study information: The analysed material was cDNA or gDNA that came from T cells, B-cell-depleted T cells, or PBMCs.

CDR3 size: 15 residues. Trimming removed 0 bases from V and 4 bases from J; junction bases left unmatched: 2. The V gene's germline CDR1 is SGHTA and CDR2 FQGNSA. Produced via immunoSEQ multiplex PCR; TCRdb's table is partial and in-frame only. The table shows around 250,000 clones, with roughly 80% occurring only once. The specimen was peripheral blood. This chain joins TRBV7-2 and TRBJ2-7; 11 nucleotides agree with TRBD2. The receptor was isolated from a woman aged 18-35 years with acute or convalescent COVID-19. DNA for the CDR3: TGTGCCAGCAGCTTAGCTAGCGGGAGGGCTTACGAGCAGTACTTC. Residues: CASSLASGRAYEQYF.